This T cell receptor (beta chain) was identified during a study of technical replicates of blood from several donors. The CDR3 is 12 residues long. Trimming cost V 0 bases and J 6 bases, with 6 bases left between them. CDR1 is LGHNT, CDR2 FRNRAP, per germline. Profiling relied on immunoSEQ multiplex PCR, and the TCRdb table lists in-frame clones only, not all of them. Among tens of thousands of clones, 91% were seen once, and the ten largest hold around 3.9%. This rearrangement joins TRBV12-5 to TRBJ2-7; D is ambiguous. The specimen sequenced was PBMCs. This TCR derives from a human donor in good health. Some clones in this sample may be carry-over from other donors' samples. The CDR3 DNA reads TGTGCTAGTGGTTTGGTACAGAGCGAGCAGTACTTC. This translates into CASGLVQSEQYF.